A selection of T cell receptor beta chains follows, all from one sample in a study of T cells in Graves' hyperthyroidism and ophthalmopathy. One entry per CDR3 protein results from TCRdb running MiXCR on the multiplex PCR reads. Of nearly 110,000 distinct CDR3 sequences in the sample, approximately 16% were seen once. What was sequenced was blood. These receptors were taken from a woman aged 45-65 years with Graves' hyperthyroidism. Both conserved end residues are part of each CDR3. D genes are given only for firm matches. Some rows have no size entry. The others give once, few or many, or a class for an expanded clone.

abundance	v_gene	j_gene	d_gene	CDR3nt	CDR3aa
few	TRBV15	TRBJ2-5	.	TGTGCCACCAGTCCCGGGGGTTCGAAGGAGACCCAGTACTTC	CATSPGGSKETQYF
many	TRBV20-1	TRBJ2-1	.	TGCAGTGCTAGAGATGCGGGCTCCCGGAGAGAGCAGTTCTTC	CSARDAGSRREQFF
many	TRBV18	TRBJ2-1	TRBD2	TGTGCCAGCTCACCGACTAGCGGGTCCAACAATGAGCAGTTCTTC	CASSPTSGSNNEQFF
many	TRBV11-2	TRBJ2-1	.	TGTGCCAGCAGCTTTCCTATGGGGGGCCGAGGGAATGAGCAGTTCTTC	CASSFPMGGRGNEQFF
many	TRBV3-1	TRBJ1-1	.	TGTGCCAGCAGCCGGGGACTCTCGAACACTGAAGCTTTCTTT	CASSRGLSNTEAFF
few	TRBV4-2	TRBJ2-3	TRBD2	TGTGCCAGCAGTTCGAGACTAGCGGGAGAAACAGATACGCAGTATTTT	CASSSRLAGETDTQYF
few	TRBV2	TRBJ2-2	.	TGTGCCAGCAGGGAAATCCAGGAAAACACCGGGGAGCTGTTTTTT	CASREIQENTGELFF
.	TRBV20-1	TRBJ2-3	TRBD2	TGCAGTGCCCCCGGGACCGGGACTAGCGGGAGGATCTCAGATACGCAGTATTTT	CSAPGTGTSGRISDTQYF
many	TRBV29-1	TRBJ1-1	.	TGCAGCGTTGAAGATCTTGGGCAACTTGAAGCTTTCTTT	CSVEDLGQLEAFF
many	TRBV6-2/TRBV6-3	TRBJ1-4	.	TGTGCCACCCGTTGGGGCGGTGAAAAACTGTTTTTT	CATRWGGEKLFF
many	TRBV18	TRBJ2-3	.	TGTGCCAGCTCACTAGGGACTTACACAGATACGCAGTATTTT	CASSLGTYTDTQYF
.	TRBV7-2	TRBJ2-5	.	TGTGCCAGCAGCTTAGAGACTACCTTCCAAGAGACCCAGTACTTC	CASSLETTFQETQYF
many	TRBV2	TRBJ2-1	.	TGTGCCAGCACCTTAGCCAGGGTTAGAGACAATGAGCAGTTCTTC	CASTLARVRDNEQFF
many	TRBV20-1	TRBJ2-5	TRBD1	TGCAGTGCCCCCGAACCGGGACAGCTTTACCAAGAGACCCAGTACTTC	CSAPEPGQLYQETQYF
.	TRBV2	TRBJ2-3	TRBD2	TGTGCCAGCAGGCCCGGACTAGCGGGAGCTATGCAGTATTTT	CASRPGLAGAMQYF
many	TRBV5-1	TRBJ2-7	.	TGCGCCAGCAGCTTTGCGGGACCGGGGGAGCAGTACTTC	CASSFAGPGEQYF
many	TRBV28	TRBJ2-2	TRBD2	TGTGCCAGCAGTTTACGGGGACTAGCGGGAGGGCCGACCGGGGAGCTGTTTTTT	CASSLRGLAGGPTGELFF
many	TRBV19	TRBJ1-5	.	TGTGCCAGTAGTATACGAGGGGGGAATCAGCCCCAGCATTTT	CASSIRGGNQPQHF
many	TRBV19	TRBJ2-3	.	TGTGCCAGTAGCGGGATTCACCGAGATACGCAGTATTTT	CASSGIHRDTQYF
many	TRBV19	TRBJ1-5	TRBD1	TGTGCCAGTAGGTGGGACAGGGGCAATCAGCCCCAGCATTTT	CASRWDRGNQPQHF
.	TRBV12-3/TRBV12-4	TRBJ2-7	TRBD2	TGTGCCAGCAGTCCGGGACTAGCGGTTTCCTACGAGCAGTACTTC	CASSPGLAVSYEQYF
many	TRBV7-6	TRBJ2-2	TRBD2	TGTGCCAGCAGCTTAGGAAGACTAGCGGGAGGGGGAACCGGGGAGCTGTTTTTT	CASSLGRLAGGGTGELFF
many	TRBV20-1	TRBJ2-1	TRBD2	TGCAGTGCGCCAGGACTAGCGGGACTACCCTACAATGAGCAGTTCTTC	CSAPGLAGLPYNEQFF
many	TRBV10-3	TRBJ2-1	TRBD2	TGTGCCATCATCTCCAGAGGACTAGTCTTTCGCTGTGAGCAGTTCTTC	CAIISRGLVFRCEQFF
.	TRBV3-1	TRBJ2-2	TRBD1	TGTGCCAGCAGCCGAGGACAGGGGGCTGTTGCGCTGTTTTTT	CASSRGQGAVALFF
many	TRBV7-9	TRBJ2-3	.	TGTGCCAGCCAACCTTCCCTCTTCGATACGCAGTATTTT	CASQPSLFDTQYF
many	TRBV28	TRBJ1-5	TRBD1	TGTGCCAGCAGTTTTGGGACAGTCAATCAGCCCCAGCATTTT	CASSFGTVNQPQHF
many	TRBV10-3	TRBJ1-2	TRBD1	TGTGCCATCAGCCGGGACAGTTTTTTTTATGGCTACACCTTC	CAISRDSFFYGYTF
many	TRBV6-1	TRBJ2-2	.	TGTGCCAGCCAGTCGAACACCGGGGAGCTGTTTTTT	CASQSNTGELFF
.	TRBV20-1	TRBJ2-1	.	TGCAGTGCCCGGACCCGACTTTATGGTGAGCAGTTCTTC	CSARTRLYGEQFF
many	TRBV20-1	TRBJ2-1	.	TGCAGTGCTAGTTCTCCAGCGGACACCCTGGATGAGCAGTTCTTC	CSASSPADTLDEQFF
many	TRBV29-1	TRBJ2-1	TRBD1	TGCAGCTCAAGGGGGACAGGGAGTTACAATGAGCAGTTCTTC	CSSRGTGSYNEQFF
many	TRBV28	TRBJ2-7	.	TGTGCCAGCAGAGAACAGGGCTACTCCTACGAGCAGTACTTC	CASREQGYSYEQYF
many	TRBV27	TRBJ2-1	TRBD2	TGTGCCAGCAGTTTATCGTCACTAGCGGGATACAATGAGCAGTTCTTC	CASSLSSLAGYNEQFF
many	TRBV28	TRBJ1-1	.	TGTGCCAGCAGTTTGAGGACAATCCCCGGGGGGATGGGGAAGGGAGCTTTCTTT	CASSLRTIPGGMGKGAFF
many	TRBV11-2	TRBJ2-2	TRBD2	TGTGCCAGCAGCCCCATAGCGGGTTTGAACACCGGGGAGCTGTTTTTT	CASSPIAGLNTGELFF
many	TRBV3-1	TRBJ2-2	.	TGTGCCAGCAGCCAAGAGGCAGGGGACACCGGGGAGCTGTTTTTT	CASSQEAGDTGELFF
.	TRBV11-2	TRBJ1-3	.	TGTGCCAGCAGCTTAGTTCCGGACCTCGGAAACACCATATATTTT	CASSLVPDLGNTIYF
.	TRBV10-3	TRBJ2-7	.	TGTGCCATCAGTGAACAGGGTTCCTACGAGCAGTACTTC	CAISEQGSYEQYF
many	TRBV30	TRBJ2-2	.	TGTGCCTGGAATGCGGGACATATCACCGGGGAGCTGTTTTTT	CAWNAGHITGELFF
few	TRBV18	TRBJ2-1	TRBD1	TGTGCCAGCTCACTGGACAGGGCTGGGGAGCAGTTCTTC	CASSLDRAGEQFF
many	TRBV19	TRBJ1-2	.	TGTGCCAGTAGTCCTATTCCCCTTGTCTTCGGGGATGGCTACACCTTC	CASSPIPLVFGDGYTF
.	TRBV5-6	TRBJ2-4	TRBD2	TGTGCCAGCAGCTTGTCTAGCGGGAGCAAAAACATTCAGTACTTC	CASSLSSGSKNIQYF
.	TRBV4-1	TRBJ2-3	.	TGCGCCAGCAGCCAAGCTTCAACGGGAGTCGGGGCAGATACGCAGTATTTT	CASSQASTGVGADTQYF
many	TRBV18	TRBJ2-6	.	TGTGCCAGCTCACCACGGACAGCGCCCACCGGGGCCAACGTCCTGACTTTC	CASSPRTAPTGANVLTF
many	TRBV12-3/TRBV12-4	TRBJ1-5	.	TGTGCCAGCAGGACTTCTAGCAATCAGCCCCAGCATTTT	CASRTSSNQPQHF
many	TRBV30	TRBJ1-1	.	TGTGCCAGGACGGTGAGGGAAGACACTGAAGCTTTCTTT	CARTVREDTEAFF
many	TRBV11-2	TRBJ2-2	TRBD2	TGTGCCAGCAGCTCGACTAGCGGGAAAATCGGGGAGCTGTTTTTT	CASSSTSGKIGELFF
.	TRBV2	TRBJ2-7	TRBD1	TGTGCCAGCATCCCGGGACAGGGGACCCCCTACGAGCAGTACTTC	CASIPGQGTPYEQYF
many	TRBV5-5	TRBJ1-1	.	TGTGCCAGCAGCTTCTCCTTACATGAAGCTTTCTTT	CASSFSLHEAFF
.	TRBV5-6	TRBJ1-1	.	TGTGCCAGCAGCCCAGGACGGGGCAAAGCTTTCTTT	CASSPGRGKAFF
many	TRBV6-1	TRBJ1-6	.	TGTGCCAGCAGTGAAGGGACAGCGCGTTCACCCCTCCACTTT	CASSEGTARSPLHF
many	TRBV7-8	TRBJ1-3	.	TGTGCCAGCAGCTTCCCGTCCGGGCCTGGAAACACCATATATTTT	CASSFPSGPGNTIYF
many	TRBV9	TRBJ1-2	.	TGTGCCAGCAGTCCGAAAGTCAGCGACATCTATGGCTACACCTTC	CASSPKVSDIYGYTF
many	TRBV3-1	TRBJ2-3	TRBD2	TGTGCCAGCAGCCATAACTCCGGGACTAGCGGCTCGGGGGATACGCAGTATTTT	CASSHNSGTSGSGDTQYF
few	TRBV20-1	TRBJ1-4	TRBD1	TGCAGTGCATCGAACAGCGGGACAGCGAATGAAAAACTGTTTTTT	CSASNSGTANEKLFF
many	TRBV6-1	TRBJ2-7	.	TGTGCCAGCAGGATGGATACAGCTTCCTACGAGCAGTACTTC	CASRMDTASYEQYF
.	TRBV5-1	TRBJ2-7	.	TGCGCCAGCAGCTTGGACAGGGATAGCTCCTACGAGCAGTACTTC	CASSLDRDSSYEQYF
many	TRBV3-1	TRBJ2-2	.	TGTGCCAGCAGCCATCCCCTATCGTCCGCGAACACCGGGGAGCTGTTTTTT	CASSHPLSSANTGELFF